This TCR beta chain appears in the sequencing data of a study of T cell responses to AZD1222 COVID-19 vaccine (dated by TCRdb to the early 2020s). At the level of the whole study: AZD1222 recipients given second doses at about 4 weeks or at about 12 weeks were pooled, since spike-specific TCR depth and breadth were not found to differ between the two schedules. A total of roughly 240 trial participants underwent TCR sequencing, of whom around 200 received two doses of AZD1222 and approximately 25 received two doses of the MenACWY control vaccine. Enrollment into the trials was organized by age into subgroups of 18-55, 56-69 and 70-plus years, and those subgroups contained around 150, 28 and 57 TCR-sequenced participants, respectively. The investigation overall reported the following: Conclusions about previously exposed vaccinees were limited because only 6 or 7 AZD1222 recipients were SARS-CoV-2 seropositive at baseline. No day 14 peak-response samples were available, so repertoires were characterized only after the peak T cell response. Spike-specific TCR breadth and depth rose significantly after two AZD1222 doses compared with day 0 and with MenACWY recipients. Participants were mostly white British and included more females than males, and it was suggested by the authors that clonal diversity may have been underestimated. Vaccine-associated CD4 TCRs spanned the whole spike protein, with dominant responses in regions 160-218 and 743-854. Reportedly, close to half of the unique spike-specific TCRs recognized epitopes lying outside the regions that are mutated in the B.1.351 and B.1.1.7 variants. In the small 56-69-year group, the increase in depth fell short of significance, most likely because of low power.

V sheds 1 base and J sheds 4 bases, leaving 7 bases between their ends. Inclusive of the bounding cysteine and phenylalanine, the CDR3 is 13 residues long. This entry keeps only the CDR3 DNA: 39 bases, framed from base 1. The CDR3 regions of human TCRbeta chains were analyzed by immunosequencing. As for how the authors treated the data: Repertoire TCRs were checked for matches against a reference library of SARS-CoV-2-specific TCRs that had been generated using the MIRA antigen-specificity platform. Breadth was defined as the fraction of unique TCRs that were SARS-CoV-2-associated, and depth was defined as the fraction of total T cells that were SARS-CoV-2-associated. Using the MIRA data, every spike-specific TCR was mapped to the spike region that the TCR reacted to and assigned to either a CD4 or a CD8 class. Log10-transformed breadth and depth values were compared by one-way ANOVA with Sidak's multiple comparisons tests. TCRdb provides this immuneACCESS table in a form limited to in-frame rearrangements. Some clones are lacking; in checked studies, under half of them reflect an unresolved V gene, and why the rest are absent is not known. Clone size and the V and J calls come from that table; the DNA yielded D and trimming. The sample profile shows about 130,000 clones; more than 85% of them were found once. The top ten constitute approximately 3% of the sample.

The sample's time point label is to be understood as: baseline before first vaccination. Vaccinee samples came from UK trials COV001 and COV002, including a single-blind randomized controlled phase 2/3 trial of AZD1222 (ChAdOx1 nCoV-19) in healthy adults. For TCRbeta chain sequencing, PBMC samples were collected from trial participants at day 0 and at day 28 after the second dose. As regards this clone: Its recognized antigen is unknown. One base away there is no much larger clone; base qualities are not given.

The TCR was taken from an adult in good health. The chain uses TRBV12-3 or TRBV12-4 and TRBJ1-2; the D gene is perhaps TRBD1, on 5 matching bases. Sequences were derived from peripheral blood, sampled on day 0 of AZD1222 vaccination. Here the CDR3 is given as CASSLDRSYGYTF. DNA sequence: TGTGCCAGCAGTTTAGACAGGTCCTATGGCTACACCTTC.